This TCR beta chain was sequenced for a study of blood T cell repertoires in COVID-19. For the study at large: The study drew acute and convalescent COVID-19 samples from the United States, Italy and Spain. Sources were T cells, B-cell-depleted T cells, or PBMCs; the material itself was cDNA or gDNA.

The CDR3 is 14 amino acids. Trimming removed 0 bases from V and 8 bases from J; junction bases left unmatched: 6. Germline values: CDR1 SGDLS, CDR2 YYNGEE. Assay used: immunoSEQ multiplex PCR; TCRdb lists only in-frame clones, some missing. The sample has about 180,000 clones; roughly 85% are singletons. The receptor comes from a woman of 80 years or more with active or convalescent COVID-19. Sample: peripheral blood. The chain is built from TRBV9 and TRBJ1-2, with 8 bases matching TRBD1. The CDR3, as DNA: TGTGCCAGCAGCGTAGGACAGGGGACCCGGGGCTACACCTTC. Residues: CASSVGQGTRGYTF.